This T cell receptor beta chain is drawn from a study of blood T cell repertoires in COVID-19. As for the study in general: Some COVID-19 samples were acute and others convalescent; all came from the United States, Italy and Spain. PBMCs, B-cell-depleted T cells, or T cells provided the cDNA or gDNA that made up the material.

Per the study methods: Counts of nucleated cells, estimated from reference gene primer amplification, were obtained. Generated by immunoSEQ multiplex PCR, the TCRdb table keeps only in-frame clones and is missing some. That table furnishes V, J and clone size, whereas the DNA furnished D and trimming. The repertoire holds approximately 150,000 clones, about 85% seen once, with about 5.6% in the top ten. The Seattle patients joined while their infection was active and were tracked longitudinally afterward. Trimming removed 4 bases at V and 3 bases at J, with 9 bases between. Per the germline V gene, CDR1 is LGHDT and CDR2 is YNNKEL (reference sequence). CDR3 length: 13 residues.

The chain links TRBV3-1 (or the pseudogene TRBV3-2) to TRBJ2-5; D may be TRBD2 (6 bases). This sequence was found in a woman aged 45-65 years with COVID-19, enrolled during active disease. Sequenced sample: peripheral blood. As DNA, the CDR3 is TGTGCCAGCAGCCGGGGGGATGAAGAGACCCAGTACTTC. Translating it yields CASSRGDEETQYF.